A single sample gave rise to the 2 T cell receptor beta chains below, sequenced in a study of cytomegalovirus exposure and HLA in healthy donors. Method: immunoSEQ multiplex PCR; TCRdb's copy keeps in-frame clones and lacks some. The table lists more than 80,000 clones, about 87% of them singletons. The sample was PBMCs. The origin of the receptors is a woman between 18 and 29 years old in good health and CMV-seropositive.

The chain recombines TRBV19 with TRBJ1-5; 8 positions agree with TRBD1. The CDR3 totals 16 residues. Trimming cost V 4 bases and J 3 bases; bases outside gene matches: 8. Germline lookup yields CDR1 LNHDA and CDR2 SQIVND (reference sequence). This chain's CDR3 is CASSTWTGMDNQPQHF. The CDR3 DNA follows: TGTGCCAGTAGTACCTGGACAGGGATGGACAATCAGCCCCAGCATTTT.

This clone has just one count. V usage is TRBV9 and J usage is TRBJ2-3, with a weak D call TRBD2 (6 bases). Trimming took off 0 bases at V and 6 bases at J, with 8 bases between the two ends. Germline loops: CDR1 SGDLS, CDR2 YYNGEE. The CDR3 has 13 amino acids. The CDR3 loop is CASSVGGRDTQYF. The CDR3 nucleotides read TGTGCCAGCAGCGTAGGGGGGAGGGATACGCAGTATTTT. The full variable domain, with the rest looked up from reference TRBV9 and TRBJ2-3, is DSGVTQTPKHLITATGQRVTLRCSPRSGDLSVYWYQQSLDQGLQFLIQYYNGEERAKGNILERFSAQQFPDLHSELNLSSLELGDSALYFCASSVGGRDTQYFGPGTRLTVL.